The sequence of this TCR beta chain was determined in a study of T cell responses to AZD1222 COVID-19 vaccine. On this clone: Its target is unknown.

Regarding the study as a whole: Donors were chiefly white British, with a greater number of females, and clonal diversity was perhaps underestimated. Vaccination with two AZD1222 doses was followed by a rise in Spike-specific TCR breadth and depth. Dominant at 160-218 and 743-854, vaccine-associated CD4 TCRs also spanned spike.

The V gene lost 2 bases and the J gene lost 7 bases, with 6 bases spanning the gap. The length of the CDR3 is 13 residues. CDR1 MNHEY and CDR2 SMNVEV come from the germline V gene (reference sequence). Clones were sequenced by immunoSEQ multiplex PCR, and TCRdb holds only the in-frame ones, with some missing. The table has about 130,000 clones, more than 90% seen once. The source is an adult who received the AZD1222 COVID-19 vaccine. The V call is TRBV27, the J call TRBJ1-6; D remains ambiguous. Specimen: peripheral blood, collected 28 days after the second AZD1222 dose. The CDR3 DNA follows: TGTGCCAGCAGTTTAAATAGGAATTCACCCCTCCACTTT. Protein: CASSLNRNSPLHF.